These 13 T cell receptor beta chains were sequenced from one sample in a study of technical replicates of blood from several donors. Assay used: immunoSEQ multiplex PCR; TCRdb lists only in-frame clones, some missing. The sample gives about 69,000 clones, around nine tenths of which show up once; less than 5% is in the top ten. Material: PBMCs. Receptor source: a human donor in good health. Some clones in this sample may be carry-over from other donors' samples.

V gene TRBV14 combines with J gene TRBJ2-3; 8 bases are shared with TRBD2. The CDR3 covers 18 residues. Germline loops: CDR1 SGHDN, CDR2 FVKESK. The V segment lost 4 bases and the J segment 3 bases; nucleotides outside the gene matches: 15. This CDR3 is CASSRTSGAVVGTDTQYF. The CDR3 coding sequence is TGTGCCAGCAGCCGTACTAGCGGAGCGGTAGTCGGGACAGATACGCAGTATTTT. Full variable domain (remainder filled in from reference TRBV14 and TRBJ2-3): EAGVTQFPSHSVIEKGQTVTLRCDPISGHDNLYWYRRVMGKEIKFLLHFVKESKQDESGMPNNRFLAERTGGTYSTLKVQPAELEDSGVYFCASSRTSGAVVGTDTQYFGPGTRLTVL.

The rearrangement links TRBV5-4 to TRBJ2-1; 10 bases map to TRBD2. CDR1 and CDR2 from the germline V gene are SGHNT and YYREEE (reference sequence). The CDR3 runs to 16 residues. V lost 7 bases, J lost 6 bases, and 13 bases stayed unmatched. Written as DNA, the CDR3 is TGTGCCAGCGCCAAGGGGGGAGCGGGGGGGATCAATGAGCAGTTCTTC. Protein: CASAKGGAGGINEQFF.

This chain joins TRBV28 and TRBJ2-7; D may be TRBD1 (5 bases). The CDR3 covers 13 residues. The germline V gene has CDR1 MDHEN and CDR2 SYDVKM. V lost 5 bases to trimming and J lost 6 bases, with 14 bases between them. The CDR3 DNA is TGTGCCAGCAGTAAAAACCTTAGGGGCGAGCAGTACTTC. Amino acids: CASSKNLRGEQYF. The full variable domain, rest sourced from reference TRBV28 and TRBJ2-7, is DVKVTQSSRYLVKRTGEKVFLECVQDMDHENMFWYRQDPGLGLRLIYFSYDVKMKEKGDIPEGYSVSREKKERFSLILESASTNQTSMYLCASSKNLRGEQYFGPGTRLTVT.

This rearrangement joins TRBV7-9 to TRBJ1-1, with 9 bases aligning to TRBD1. The CDR3 consists of 14 residues. J gave up 5 bases and V 7 bases, and 8 bases lay outside the gene matches. Germline CDR1 SEHNR, CDR2 FQNEAQ (reference sequence). In nucleotides, the CDR3 is TGTGCCAGCACCTCCGGGACAGGGTGGACTGAAGCTTTCTTT. The encoded protein is CASTSGTGWTEAFF.

The chain carries TRBV27 and TRBJ2-5, with a weak D call TRBD2 (6 bases). CDR3 length equals 15 residues. The germline V gene has CDR1 MNHEY and CDR2 SMNVEV (reference sequence). V lost 3 bases, J lost 4 bases, and 15 bases lay in between. The CDR3 bases are TGTGCCAGCAGTTTGAGCGGGCGGTATGGAGAGACCCAGTACTTC. Protein sequence: CASSLSGRYGETQYF.

This clone was counted a single time. The rearrangement joins TRBV4-2 to TRBJ2-3; 7 nucleotides agree with TRBD2. V was clipped by 4 bases and J by 6 bases; unmatched bases: 10. This CDR3 spans 15 amino acids. The germline CDR1 and CDR2 sequences are LGHNA and YNFKEQ. This CDR3 is CASSPTAGRGDTQYF. The CDR3 DNA reads as TGTGCCAGCAGCCCGACGGCGGGGCGGGGGGATACGCAGTATTTT.

The rearrangement links TRBV27 to TRBJ2-2; TRBD1 might be the D (6 bases). The CDR3 extends over 15 amino acids. Trimming removed 2 bases from V and 5 bases from J, with 12 bases in between. Germline values: CDR1 MNHEY, CDR2 SMNVEV (reference sequence). The CDR3 protein is CASSLGQGRTGELFF. CDR3 DNA: TGTGCCAGCAGTTTAGGGCAGGGGCGGACCGGGGAGCTGTTTTTT.

This rearrangement joins TRBV19 to TRBJ1-1; TRBD1 might be the D (5 bases). The CDR3 runs to 15 residues. Germline V gene lookup returns CDR1 LNHDA and CDR2 SQIVND (reference sequence). The ends were cut back, 6 bases at V and 2 bases at J, with 16 bases in the middle. CDR3 bases: TGTGCCAGTAGCATGGGCCCGACAGTTAACACTGAAGCTTTCTTT. It is translated as CASSMGPTVNTEAFF. The full variable domain, in which reference TRBV19 and TRBJ1-1 provide the parts outside the CDR3, is DGGITQSPKYLFRKEGQNVTLSCEQNLNHDAMYWYRQDPGQGLRLIYYSQIVNDFQKGDIAEGYSVSREKKESFPLTVTSAQKNPTAFYLCASSMGPTVNTEAFFGQGTRLTVV.

CDR3: CSGGQIGTEAFF. DNA for the CDR3: TGCAGCGGGGGACAAATAGGCACTGAAGCTTTCTTT. This chain joins TRBV29-1 and TRBJ1-1; perhaps TRBD1 as D (6 bases). This CDR3 comprises 12 residues. V lost 7 bases and J 4 bases, leaving 13 bases between the germline ends. Germline loops: CDR1 SQVTM, CDR2 ANQGSEA.

The CDR3 DNA follows: TGTGCCAGCACGTCCGGGTATACAGATACGCAGTATTTT. It yields the protein CASTSGYTDTQYF. The chain recombines TRBV2 with TRBJ2-3; D remains unclear. The CDR3 loop spans 13 amino acids. The V end lost 7 bases, the J end lost 3 bases, and 11 bases lay between the germline ends. The germline gives CDR1 SNHLY, CDR2 FYNNEI.

The rearrangement uses TRBV30 and TRBJ2-5; the match to TRBD1 covers 9 bases. Germline V gene lookup returns CDR1 GTSNPN and CDR2 SVGIG (reference sequence). The CDR3 extends over 15 amino acids. J lost 2 bases, V lost 0 bases, and 4 bases had no gene match. The CDR3: CAWSVRGTGQETQYF. Written as DNA, the CDR3 is TGTGCCTGGAGTGTACGCGGGACAGGGCAAGAGACCCAGTACTTC.

The rearrangement links TRBV7-9 to TRBJ1-1, with D maybe TRBD1 (5 bases). This CDR3 comprises 14 residues. Germline CDR1 and CDR2: SEHNR and FQNEAQ (reference sequence). V lost 1 base to trimming and J lost 0 bases, with 6 bases between them. The CDR3 sequence is CASSLEGVNTEAFF. The CDR3 nucleotides are TGTGCCAGCAGCTTAGAAGGGGTGAACACTGAAGCTTTCTTT. The full variable domain, its missing parts supplied by reference TRBV7-9 and TRBJ1-1, is DTGVSQNPRHKITKRGQNVTFRCDPISEHNRLYWYRQTLGQGPEFLTYFQNEAQLEKSRLLSDRFSAERPKGSFSTLEIQRTEQGDSAMYLCASSLEGVNTEAFFGQGTRLTVV.

This clone was observed a single time. The DNA of the CDR3 is TGTGCCAGCAGCGCCGGGACAGGGGGAAACTATGGCTACACCTTC. It encodes CASSAGTGGNYGYTF. J is TRBJ1-2 and V is TRBV11-1; 11 nucleotides agree with TRBD1. The V and J ends lost 5 bases and 2 bases, in that order; junction bases with no gene match: 4. CDR3 length: 15 residues. Germline loops: CDR1 SGHAT, CDR2 FQDESV (reference sequence).